These T cell receptor beta chains were read from a single sample in a study of read filtering for tumor transcriptome and immune sequencing. Each CDR3 protein is one row after TCRdb ran MiXCR on the reads. The sample consists of around 130,000 distinct CDR3 sequences, roughly 13% of them appearing once. Material for sequencing was a population of CD138-negative cells sorted from bone marrow. The receptors come from a donor at least 40 years old with multiple myeloma. The CDR3 runs from the conserved cysteine through the conserved F or W. A D gene is named only where the DNA matches it firmly. For some rows the clone size is stated as once, few or many, or as a class when expanded; others skip it.

D	size	V	J	CDR3	DNA
TRBD2	few	TRBV19	TRBJ2-3	CASSRTSGSASTDTQYF	TGTGCCAGTAGTAGGACTAGCGGGAGTGCTTCCACAGATACGCAGTATTTT
-	many	TRBV4-2	TRBJ2-1	CASSQEQELEQFF	TGTGCCAGCAGCCAAGAGCAGGAGTTAGAGCAGTTCTTC
-	many	TRBV7-3	TRBJ2-2	CASSHTSGELFF	TGTGCCAGCAGCCATACTAGCGGGGAGCTGTTTTTT
-	many	TRBV14	TRBJ2-7	CASSQVQNSYEQYF	TGTGCCAGCAGCCAAGTCCAGAATTCCTACGAGCAGTACTTC
-	-	TRBV30	TRBJ2-3	CALKGGGDTQYF	TGTGCCCTGAAGGGAGGAGGAGATACGCAGTATTTT
-	many	TRBV10-3	TRBJ1-1	CATGVNTEAFF	TGTGCCACGGGAGTGAACACTGAAGCTTTCTTT
TRBD2	many	TRBV24-1	TRBJ2-3	CATSEGGLADNTDTQYF	TGTGCCACCAGTGAGGGGGGACTAGCGGATAACACAGATACGCAGTATTTT
-	few	TRBV7-3	TRBJ2-6	CASSPMGSGANVLTF	TGTGCCAGCAGCCCTATGGGCTCTGGGGCCAACGTCCTGACTTTC
TRBD1	many	TRBV5-1	TRBJ1-1	CASSSRQGMNTEAFF	TGCGCCAGCAGCTCCCGACAGGGCATGAACACTGAAGCTTTCTTT
-	many	TRBV29-1	TRBJ1-3	CSAGPSGNTIYF	TGCAGCGCTGGACCCTCTGGAAACACCATATATTTT
TRBD1	many	TRBV7-9	TRBJ2-1	CASSLAAGTGTYNEQFF	TGTGCCAGCAGCTTGGCCGCCGGGACAGGGACCTACAATGAGCAGTTCTTC
TRBD2	-	TRBV12-3/TRBV12-4	TRBJ2-3	CASSLWTSGRGTDTQYF	TGTGCCAGCAGTCTTTGGACTAGCGGGAGGGGCACAGATACGCAGTATTTT
-	many	TRBV7-9	TRBJ2-2	CASSGGTNTGELFF	TGTGCCAGCTCCGGCGGGACCAACACCGGGGAGCTGTTTTTT
TRBD1	-	TRBV12-3/TRBV12-4	TRBJ1-1	CAVKGAMNTEAFF	TGTGCCGTTAAGGGGGCGATGAACACTGAAGCTTTCTTT